The source of this T cell receptor (beta chain) is a study of a mutant IDH1 vaccine in newly diagnosed glioma. Study information: Previous treatment comprised radiotherapy, temozolomide, or both, mostly both. Broader study findings: Among patients, around 93% showed immune responses induced by the vaccine.

On this clone itself: The antigen is not known.

The assay was immunoSEQ multiplex PCR, and TCRdb's table has in-frame clones only and misses some. The sample yields about 92,000 clones, roughly 85% seen once. Time point defined: baseline, week 1 (first vaccination visit). Treatment specified: pre-vaccination baseline after standard-of-care therapy. Donors had new IDH1-mutant astrocytomas of WHO grade 3 or 4 (ATRX-lost). Per the germline V gene, CDR1 is MGHDK and CDR2 is SYGVNS. CDR3 length: 14 amino acids. The V and J ends lost 5 bases and 4 bases, in that order; junction bases with no gene match: 3. The specimen comprised PBMCs, sampled from a glioma patient treated with radiotherapy, temozolomide or both. The V and J genes are TRBV25-1 and TRBJ1-4; TRBD1 aligns across 8 bases. The TCR sequence derives from a woman aged 45-60 years with glioma. The CDR3 DNA is TGTGCCAGCAGTCTGGACAGGGTTAATGAAAAACTGTTTTTT. Encoded protein: CASSLDRVNEKLFF.